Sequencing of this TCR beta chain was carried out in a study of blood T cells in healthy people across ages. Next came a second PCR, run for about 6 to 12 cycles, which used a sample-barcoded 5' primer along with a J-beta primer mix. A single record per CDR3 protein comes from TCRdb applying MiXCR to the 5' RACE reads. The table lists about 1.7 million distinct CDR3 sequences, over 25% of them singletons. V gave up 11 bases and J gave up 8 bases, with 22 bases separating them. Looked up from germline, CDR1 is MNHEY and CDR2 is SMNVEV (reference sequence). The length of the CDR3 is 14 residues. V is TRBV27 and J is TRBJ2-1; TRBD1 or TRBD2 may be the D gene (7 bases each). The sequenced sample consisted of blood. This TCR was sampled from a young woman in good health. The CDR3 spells CACSGGAWFHEQFF. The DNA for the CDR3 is TGTGCCTGCTCAGGGGGGGCCTGGTTCCATGAGCAGTTCTTC.